What follows describes a single TCR beta chain. Its antigen is not known. The record originates from a study of T cell repertoires in cytomegalovirus infection. Study details: HLA-B-restricted CMV epitopes that are well studied, plus recently identified HLA-C-restricted ones, were used by the study. Shared public TCR beta signatures pointed to both CMV infection and a matching HLA type.

Trimming took 2 bases from V and 6 from J, leaving 16 bases between them. Per the germline V gene, CDR1 is SGHAT and CDR2 is FQNNGV. The CDR3 length is 16 residues. TCRdb reprocessed the reads via MiXCR and lists one record per CDR3 protein. This table has around 360,000 distinct CDR3 sequences, just under 35% appearing once. The rearrangement uses TRBV11-2 and TRBJ2-2; perhaps D is TRBD1 or TRBD2 (5 bases each). The TCR sequence derives from a human donor in good health (CMV status not recorded). Some clones in this sample may be carry-over from other donors' samples. Here the sequenced sample was cultured PBMCs, taken from culture after CMV antigen stimulation. This chain's CDR3 is CASSLRAGTRAGELFF. The CDR3 coding sequence is TGTGCCAGCAGCTTACGAGCCGGGACGCGCGCCGGGGAGCTGTTTTTT.